Listed here are 10 T cell receptor beta chains from one sample, sequenced in a study of shared clonotypes between healthy human individuals. This table comes from immunoSEQ multiplex PCR, and its TCRdb copy is limited to in-frame clones, with some not included. The sample records over 1.5 million clones, 98% being singletons. The specimen sequenced was naive CD4+ T cells sorted from blood. Subset in this sample: CD45RA+ positively selected. The receptors stem from a man aged 30 to 39 in good health.

This clone was picked up one time. The chain has TRBV10-1 and TRBJ2-7; perhaps TRBD1 as D (6 bases). This CDR3 is built from 11 residues. The V and J ends lost 6 bases and 7 bases respectively, with 10 bases between them. The V gene's germline CDR1 is WNHNN and CDR2 SYGVQD (reference sequence). In DNA form, the CDR3 reads TGCGCCAGCAGCACAGGGTTGGAGCAGTACTTC. This codes for CASSTGLEQYF.

The chain uses TRBV18 and TRBJ2-6, with D tentatively TRBD1 (5 bases). In germline, CDR1 is KGHSH, CDR2 LQKENI. The CDR3 consists of 20 residues. V dropped 1 base and J dropped 0 bases, with 19 bases sitting between them. DNA of the CDR3: TGTGCCAGCTCACCACGGAAGGGGCAGGGAATTCCCTCTGGGGCCAACGTCCTGACTTTC. Translated, it gives CASSPRKGQGIPSGANVLTF.

The chain employs TRBV2 and TRBJ2-7, with a possible D match to TRBD2 (7 bases). The V and J ends lost 7 bases and 6 bases respectively, with 25 bases between them. This CDR3 contains 16 residues. CDR1 is SNHLY and CDR2 is FYNNEI in the germline V gene. Written as DNA, the CDR3 is TGTGCCAGCACCGCCGGGGGGTGGGGGCTCTTGAGCGAGCAGTACTTC. Translation gives CASTAGGWGLLSEQYF.

This chain uses TRBV25-1 with TRBJ1-1; D is unclear. Trimming left V 8 bases short and J 1 base short, with 11 bases between. The germline CDR1 and CDR2 sequences are MGHDK and SYGVNS. The CDR3 consists of 13 residues. CDR3 DNA: TGTGCCAGCTCTGCTCCAGGGAACACTGAAGCTTTCTTT. Protein: CASSAPGNTEAFF.

The chain has TRBV9 and TRBJ2-2; D gene unclear. V was cut by 0 bases and J by 7 bases, with 4 bases left in between. The V gene's germline CDR1 is SGDLS and CDR2 YYNGEE. CDR3 length: 12 residues. CDR3 coding DNA: TGTGCCAGCAGCGTAGTGGTCGGGGAGCTGTTTTTT. The encoded protein is CASSVVVGELFF.

The chain links TRBV30 to TRBJ2-7; TRBD2 is a possible D gene (5 bases). Trimming cost V 0 bases and J 0 bases, with 9 bases left between them. The CDR3 contains 14 residues. Germline CDR1 reads GTSNPN; CDR2 reads SVGIG (reference sequence). The CDR3 coding sequence is TGTGCCTGGAGTGTACGGGGAGTCTCCTACGAGCAGTACTTC. Amino acids: CAWSVRGVSYEQYF.

The V and J genes are TRBV6-1 and TRBJ1-1, with D perhaps matching TRBD1 (6 bases). Germline V gives CDR1 MNHNS, CDR2 SASEGT. The CDR3 has 16 residues. Trimming took off 0 bases at V and 4 bases at J, with 15 bases between the two ends. DNA of the CDR3: TGTGCCAGCAGTGAAGCTTCTACAGGGTCCGGCACTGAAGCTTTCTTT. This gives the protein CASSEASTGSGTEAFF.

The V gene is TRBV15, the J gene TRBJ2-7, with 9 bases identical to TRBD1. This CDR3 is 14 amino acids long. CDR1 is LNHNV and CDR2 is YYDKDF in the germline V gene (reference sequence). Losses at the gene ends were 5 bases for V and 4 bases for J; bases not matched to a gene: 6. This CDR3 is CATSARDRVYEQYF. The CDR3 DNA is TGTGCCACCAGCGCCCGGGACAGGGTATACGAGCAGTACTTC.

The chain joins TRBV14 to TRBJ2-3; 13 bases agree with TRBD2. CDR1 is SGHDN and CDR2 is FVKESK in the germline V gene. The CDR3 totals 20 residues. Unmatched junction bases numbered 15, after V lost 3 bases and J lost 3 bases. The DNA of the CDR3 is TGTGCCAGCAGCCAGGTCACCCTTACTAGCGGGAGGGTGAAAACAGATACGCAGTATTTT. Translation: CASSQVTLTSGRVKTDTQYF.

V is TRBV29-1 and J is TRBJ1-1, with 7 bases matching TRBD1. The CDR3 totals 14 residues. V lost 3 bases and J lost 3; bases outside the gene matches: 7. Germline CDR1 and CDR2: SQVTM and ANQGSEA. This chain's CDR3 is CSVDVGTGDTEAFF. The CDR3 region has the DNA TGCAGCGTTGACGTTGGCACAGGGGACACTGAAGCTTTCTTT.